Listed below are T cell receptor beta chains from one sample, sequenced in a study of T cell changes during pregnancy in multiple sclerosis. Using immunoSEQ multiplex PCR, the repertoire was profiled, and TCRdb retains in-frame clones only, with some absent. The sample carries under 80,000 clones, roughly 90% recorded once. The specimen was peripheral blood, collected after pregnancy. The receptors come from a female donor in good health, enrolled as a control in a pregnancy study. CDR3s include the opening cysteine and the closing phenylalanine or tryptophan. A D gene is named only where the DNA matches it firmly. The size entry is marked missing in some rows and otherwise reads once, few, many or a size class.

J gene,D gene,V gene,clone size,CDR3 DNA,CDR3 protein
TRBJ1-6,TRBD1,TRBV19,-,TGTGCCAGTACGGGACAGGGGGATTCACCCCTCCACTTT,CASTGQGDSPLHF
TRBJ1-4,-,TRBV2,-,TGTGCCATACGTACAGGGAGCGTGGTTGGAAAACTGTTTTTT,CAIRTGSVVGKLFF
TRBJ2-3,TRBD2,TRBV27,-,TGTGCCAGCAGTCCACGGGGGGGGCCTGGCACAGATACGCAGTATTTT,CASSPRGGPGTDTQYF
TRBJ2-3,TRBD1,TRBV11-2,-,TGTGCCAGCAGCTGGATCGGGACAGTCACAGATACGCAGTATTTT,CASSWIGTVTDTQYF
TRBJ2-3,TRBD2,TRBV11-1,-,TGTGCCAGCAGCCGACTAGCGGGGAGGGATACGCAGTATTTT,CASSRLAGRDTQYF
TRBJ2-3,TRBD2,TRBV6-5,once,TGTGCCAGCAGTTACACCATCGGGGGGAACACAGATACGCAGTATTTT,CASSYTIGGNTDTQYF
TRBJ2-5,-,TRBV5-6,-,TGTGCCAGCAGCCAACTACCCCTGGACACAAAAGAGACCCAGTACTTC,CASSQLPLDTKETQYF
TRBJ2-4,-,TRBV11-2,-,TGTGCCAGCAGCTTAGAGTTATCCAGGGGAGCCAAAAACATTCAGTACTTC,CASSLELSRGAKNIQYF
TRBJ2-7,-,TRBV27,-,TGTGCCAGCAGTTATATAGACAGATCCCATTACGAGCAGTACTTC,CASSYIDRSHYEQYF
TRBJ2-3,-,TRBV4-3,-,TGCGCCAGCAGCCAAGTAACGGGAGCATACACAGATACGCAGTATTTT,CASSQVTGAYTDTQYF
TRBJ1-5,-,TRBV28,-,TGTGCCAGCAGTTTACCCGGGATCGGACAGCCCCAGCATTTT,CASSLPGIGQPQHF
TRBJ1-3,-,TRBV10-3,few,TGTGCCATCAGTGAGGGAGAAGGAAACACCATATATTTT,CAISEGEGNTIYF
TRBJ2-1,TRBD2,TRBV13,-,TGTGCCAGCGCCTACCGGACTAGCGGGAGGACCTACAATGAGCAGTTCTTC,CASAYRTSGRTYNEQFF
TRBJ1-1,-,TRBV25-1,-,TGTGCCAGCAGTGAAAACCAGGTGAACACTGAAGCTTTCTTT,CASSENQVNTEAFF
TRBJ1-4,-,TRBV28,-,TGTGCCAGCAGTAGGGACATTCGAGAAAAACTGTTTTTT,CASSRDIREKLFF
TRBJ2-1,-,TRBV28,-,TGTGCCAGCAGTTTAATGTCCGAGTCGTTCTTC,CASSLMSESFF
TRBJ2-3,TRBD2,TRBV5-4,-,TGTGCCAGCAGCTCAGGCGGGGGGCCCACAGATACGCAGTATTTT,CASSSGGGPTDTQYF
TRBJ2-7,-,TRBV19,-,TGTGCCAGTAGTCGTCCGGGACTTACTTACGAGCAGTACTTC,CASSRPGLTYEQYF
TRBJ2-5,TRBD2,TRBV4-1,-,TGCGCCAGCAGCCTGGGGGAGGGAGAGACCCAGTACTTC,CASSLGEGETQYF
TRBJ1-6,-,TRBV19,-,TGTGCCAGTAGTACCGGACTGAGCTATAATTCACCCCTCCACTTT,CASSTGLSYNSPLHF
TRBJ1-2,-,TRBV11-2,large,TGTGCCAGCAGCTTCGGCGGAGGGTCGGTCTATGGCTACACCTTC,CASSFGGGSVYGYTF
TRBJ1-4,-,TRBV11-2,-,TGTGCCAGCAGCTTGCGGGGCGAAAAACTGTTTTTT,CASSLRGEKLFF
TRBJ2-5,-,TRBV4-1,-,TGCGCCAGCAGCCAAGGGTGGAACGGGGTAGAGACCCAGTACTTC,CASSQGWNGVETQYF
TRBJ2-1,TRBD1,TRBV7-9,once,TGTGCCAGCAGCATATACCCTCGGGACAGGGGGTACAATGAGCAGTTCTTC,CASSIYPRDRGYNEQFF
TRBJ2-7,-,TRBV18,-,TGTGCCAGCTCACCGGGGGGACTTCTCTACGAGCAGTACTTC,CASSPGGLLYEQYF
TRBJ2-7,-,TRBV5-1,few,TGCGCCAGCGCCCTCGGGGGGCGAGGCTACGAGCAGTACTTC,CASALGGRGYEQYF
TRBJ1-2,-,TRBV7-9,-,TGTGCCAGCAGCGCGACAGGACCATATGGCTACACCTTC,CASSATGPYGYTF
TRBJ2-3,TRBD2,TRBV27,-,TGTGCCAGCAGTTTACTATCTAGCGGGAGTTCAGATACGCAGTATTTT,CASSLLSSGSSDTQYF
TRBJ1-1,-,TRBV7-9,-,TGTGCCAGCAGCCGGGAGTGGAGAGGAGCTTTCTTT,CASSREWRGAFF
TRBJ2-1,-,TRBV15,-,TGTGCCACCTCTTTTAGCAATGAGCAGTTCTTC,CATSFSNEQFF
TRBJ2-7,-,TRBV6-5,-,TGTGCCAGCAGTTACTCTTATAGCTCCTACGAGCAGTACTTC,CASSYSYSSYEQYF
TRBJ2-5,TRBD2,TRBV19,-,TGTGCCAGTAGTATTGGTCTAGCGGGAGACGAGACCCAGTACTTC,CASSIGLAGDETQYF
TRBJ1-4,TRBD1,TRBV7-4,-,TGTGCCAGCAGCTTAGAGGGGACAGCTAATGAAAAACTGTTTTTT,CASSLEGTANEKLFF
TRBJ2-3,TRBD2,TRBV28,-,TGTGCCAGCAGTAAACTAGCGGGGACAGATACGCAGTATTTT,CASSKLAGTDTQYF
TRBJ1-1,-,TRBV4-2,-,TGTGCCAGCAGCCACGTACAGGGACGGGTAAGCACTGAAGCTTTCTTT,CASSHVQGRVSTEAFF
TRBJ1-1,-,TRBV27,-,TGTGCCAGCAGTCCGGATAGGGGCTTGAACACTGAAGCTTTCTTT,CASSPDRGLNTEAFF
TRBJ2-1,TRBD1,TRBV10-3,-,TGTGCCATCAGCCGGGACAGGGGTTACAATGAGCAGTTCTTC,CAISRDRGYNEQFF
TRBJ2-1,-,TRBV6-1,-,TGTGCCAGCAGAGGGGGGGGTTCCTACAATGAGCAGTTCTTC,CASRGGGSYNEQFF
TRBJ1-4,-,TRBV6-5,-,TGTGCCAGCAGTTCGATAAGGACTGGAAATGAAAAACTGTTTTTT,CASSSIRTGNEKLFF
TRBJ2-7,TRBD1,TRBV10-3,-,TGTGCCATCAGTGTGGGACAGCACCACGAGCAGTACTTC,CAISVGQHHEQYF
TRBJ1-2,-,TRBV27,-,TGTGCCAGCAGTTTAACGGGGGGATGGACTAACTATGGCTACACCTTC,CASSLTGGWTNYGYTF
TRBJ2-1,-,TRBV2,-,TGTGCCAGCAGGGAATCCGGGACTGGTAGCAATGAGCAGTTCTTC,CASRESGTGSNEQFF
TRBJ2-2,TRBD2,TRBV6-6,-,TGTGCCAGCAGCCCGAGCGGGAGTTCCACCGGGGAGCTGTTTTTT,CASSPSGSSTGELFF
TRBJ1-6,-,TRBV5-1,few,TGCGCCAGCAGCTTGACAGGGCCCAATTCACCCCTCCACTTT,CASSLTGPNSPLHF
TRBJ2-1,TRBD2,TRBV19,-,TGTGCCAGTAGTATAGGGGGCGGGGGCTACAATGAGCAGTTCTTC,CASSIGGGGYNEQFF
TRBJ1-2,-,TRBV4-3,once,TGCGCCAGCAGCCAAGTCGGGGAGCCCGACAGGCCTTCTGGCTACACCTTC,CASSQVGEPDRPSGYTF
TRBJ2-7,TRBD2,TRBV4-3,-,TGCGCCAGCAGCCAACATCTAGCGGACTACGAGCAGTACTTC,CASSQHLADYEQYF
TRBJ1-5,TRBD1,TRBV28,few,TGTGCCAGCACCGGGACAGGGGGTAGCAATCAGCCCCAGCATTTT,CASTGTGGSNQPQHF
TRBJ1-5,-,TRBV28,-,TGTGCCAGCAGTTTACTAATGGAGCCCCAGCATTTT,CASSLLMEPQHF